The 29 T cell receptor beta chains listed next were all sequenced from one sample in a study of blood T cell repertoires in COVID-19. The assay was immunoSEQ multiplex PCR, and TCRdb's table has in-frame clones only and misses some. The sample has 300,000 or so clones, around four fifths seen once. Sequences were obtained from peripheral blood. These receptors were taken from a woman in her forties or fifties with active or convalescent COVID-19.

This clone was seen just once. The chain is built from TRBV19 and TRBJ1-1; D ambiguous. Germline values: CDR1 LNHDA, CDR2 SQIVND (reference sequence). V gave up 7 bases and J gave up 3 bases, with 12 bases separating them. The CDR3 has 13 residues. The CDR3: CASNQGGYTEAFF. The DNA for the CDR3 is TGTGCCAGTAATCAAGGAGGGTACACTGAAGCTTTCTTT.

Remarks on this clone: Because the CDR3's place on the DNA is in doubt, the DNA is left out and the CDR3 is given as listed by TCRdb. The J gene is TRBJ1-1, the V gene TRBV10-3. Germline values: CDR1 ENHRY, CDR2 SYGVKD. The CDR3 is 15 residues long, counting both termini. CDR3 in amino acids: CAIRTGGAGVPEAFF.

The chain employs TRBV5-1 and TRBJ2-3; 8 positions match TRBD2. V lost 3 bases to trimming and J lost 4 bases; unmatched junction nucleotides: 7. Germline V gene data show CDR1 as SGHRS and CDR2 as YFSETQ. The CDR3 is 15 amino acids. CDR3 nucleotide sequence: TGCGCCAGCAGCTCCGGACTAGCCCTAGCAGATACGCAGTATTTT. It translates to CASSSGLALADTQYF.

The CDR3 bases are TGCGCCAGCAGGGCCCTCCCAAAGTTGGAGGAGCAGTACTTC. Translating it yields CASRALPKLEEQYF. The chain joins TRBV10-2 to TRBJ2-7; D is uncertain. V was cut by 6 bases and J by 7 bases, with 19 bases left in between. The germline CDR1 and CDR2 sequences are WSHSY and SAAADI. The CDR3 spans 14 residues.

This chain uses TRBV4-1 with TRBJ2-7; D perhaps matches TRBD2 (5 bases). This CDR3 has 17 residues. The V gene's germline CDR1 is MGHRA and CDR2 YSYEKL. V shed 1 base and J shed 2 bases, with 18 bases lying between them. CDR3: CASSQGTRRVDAYEQYF. CDR3 in DNA: TGCGCCAGCAGCCAAGGCACGAGGCGGGTCGACGCCTACGAGCAGTACTTC.

This chain connects TRBV2 to TRBJ1-4; D might be TRBD1 (6 bases). V gave up 7 bases and J gave up 0 bases, with 12 bases separating them. Germline V lookup: CDR1 SNHLY, CDR2 FYNNEI. The CDR3 contains 15 residues. The CDR3 sequence is CASNLRQATNEKLFF. For the CDR3, the DNA is TGTGCCAGCAACCTGAGACAGGCAACTAATGAAAAACTGTTTTTT.

For the CDR3, the DNA is TGTGCCAGCTCACCACCCTCGGGAGGGGGCAGCTACAATGAGCAGTTCTTC. Protein product: CASSPPSGGGSYNEQFF. The chain uses TRBV18 and TRBJ2-1, with a tentative D call TRBD2 (8 bases). Trimming removed 0 bases from V and 3 bases from J, with 15 bases in between. The CDR3 length is 17 residues. CDR1 is KGHSH, CDR2 LQKENI, per germline.

This chain uses TRBV5-1 with TRBJ1-1; 7 bases map to TRBD1. The CDR3 contains 14 residues. Germline CDR1 is SGHRS and CDR2 is YFSETQ. The J segment lost 3 bases and the V segment lost 4 bases, leaving 6 bases of the junction unmatched. As DNA, the CDR3 is TGCGCCAGCAGCCTAAGGGGGCAAGACACTGAAGCTTTCTTT. This codes for CASSLRGQDTEAFF.

This rearrangement joins TRBV6-5 to TRBJ1-2; D remains ambiguous. The germline V gene encodes CDR1 MNHEY and CDR2 SVGAGI. CDR3 length: 15 amino acids. The germline V and J ends were trimmed by 5 bases and 0 bases, with 13 bases remaining between them. The DNA for the CDR3 is TGTGCCAGCAGTCCCCGGGGAGTAGCTAACTATGGCTACACCTTC. Translating it yields CASSPRGVANYGYTF.

The V gene is TRBV15, the J gene TRBJ1-5; 7 nucleotides agree with TRBD1. J was trimmed by 3 bases and V by 2 bases; bases with no gene match: 7. The CDR3 has 16 residues. The germline CDR1 and CDR2 sequences are LNHNV and YYDKDF (reference sequence). In nucleotides, the CDR3 is TGTGCCACCAGCAGACATATTGGGACAGTCAATCAGCCCCAGCATTTT. It is translated as CATSRHIGTVNQPQHF.

The chain links TRBV7-6 to TRBJ2-2, with D hard to call. Germline CDR1 and CDR2: SGHVS and FNYEAQ. V lost 6 bases, J lost 0 bases, and 11 bases lay in between. This CDR3 comprises 15 residues. CDR3 in amino acids: CASSPRRPNTGELFF. CDR3 in DNA: TGTGCCAGCAGTCCCAGGCGCCCGAACACCGGGGAGCTGTTTTTT.

The gene calls are TRBV19 and TRBJ2-3; D is perhaps TRBD1 (5 bases). Per germline, CDR1 LNHDA and CDR2 SQIVND (reference sequence). The V and J ends lost 4 bases and 0 bases respectively, with 11 bases between them. This CDR3 is built from 15 residues. The CDR3 region has the DNA TGTGCCAGTAGTACTCAGACAGCTAGCACAGATACGCAGTATTTT. Amino acid sequence: CASSTQTASTDTQYF. The variable domain in full, completed from reference TRBV19 and TRBJ2-3, reads DGGITQSPKYLFRKEGQNVTLSCEQNLNHDAMYWYRQDPGQGLRLIYYSQIVNDFQKGDIAEGYSVSREKKESFPLTVTSAQKNPTAFYLCASSTQTASTDTQYFGPGTRLTVL.

The chain recombines TRBV24-1 with TRBJ2-7; D perhaps matches TRBD2 (5 bases). Germline-derived CDR1 and CDR2 are KGHDR and SFDVKD. V lost 4 bases to trimming and J lost 3 bases, with 12 bases between them. The CDR3 runs to 14 residues. CDR3 in amino acids: CATSDSTRIYEQYF. The CDR3 DNA reads as TGTGCCACCAGTGACTCAACTAGAATCTACGAGCAGTACTTC.

V is TRBV2 and J is TRBJ1-1, with D perhaps TRBD1 (6 bases). The CDR3 totals 14 residues. V gave up 5 bases and J gave up 4 bases, with 14 bases separating them. CDR1 is SNHLY, CDR2 FYNNEI, per germline. For the CDR3, the DNA is TGTGCCAGCAGTCAACAGGGTGCGAGCACTGAAGCTTTCTTT. It encodes CASSQQGASTEAFF.

The rearrangement links TRBV7-9 to TRBJ1-1, with unresolved D. V was pared by 5 bases and J by 0 bases, with 13 bases between. Germline loops: CDR1 SEHNR, CDR2 FQNEAQ (reference sequence). The length of the CDR3 is 15 residues. CDR3 in DNA: TGTGCCAGCAGCCCACCCCCGGGTCTGAACACTGAAGCTTTCTTT. Translated, it gives CASSPPPGLNTEAFF. Full variable domain (outside the CDR3, taken from reference TRBV7-9 and TRBJ1-1): DTGVSQNPRHKITKRGQNVTFRCDPISEHNRLYWYRQTLGQGPEFLTYFQNEAQLEKSRLLSDRFSAERPKGSFSTLEIQRTEQGDSAMYLCASSPPPGLNTEAFFGQGTRLTVV.

This clone showed up just a few times. The V and J genes are TRBV19 and TRBJ1-4, with D uncertain. The V gene's germline CDR1 is LNHDA and CDR2 SQIVND (reference sequence). CDR3 size: 14 residues. V lost 3 bases, J lost 7 bases, and 12 bases lay in between. The DNA for the CDR3 is TGTGCCAGTAGTATCGGCTCGGGTCCTGAAAAACTGTTTTTT. Amino acids: CASSIGSGPEKLFF.

The gene calls are TRBV19 and TRBJ1-1; D remains unclear. The CDR3 consists of 15 residues. Germline CDR1 is LNHDA and CDR2 is SQIVND (reference sequence). The V gene lost 1 base and the J gene lost 3 bases, with 12 bases spanning the gap. CDR3 in amino acids: CASSIGALPHTEAFF. CDR3 coding DNA: TGTGCCAGTAGTATAGGTGCGCTGCCACACACTGAAGCTTTCTTT.

The rearrangement links TRBV27 to TRBJ2-7, with 9 bases matching TRBD1. Germline V CDR1 and CDR2: MNHEY, SMNVEV (reference sequence). The CDR3 extends over 14 amino acids. V lost 3 bases and J lost 5; bases outside the gene matches: 5. In DNA, the CDR3 is TGTGCCAGCAGTTTCGGGGACAGGGTCGACGAGCAGTACTTC. Its translation is CASSFGDRVDEQYF.

This chain links TRBV5-8 with TRBJ2-1, with 10 bases fitting TRBD2. The junction had 5 bases not matched to a gene; V was cut back by 4 bases and J by 13 bases. CDR1 is SGHTS, CDR2 YDEGEE, per germline. CDR3 length: 12 residues. The CDR3: CASSPSGSSQFF. The CDR3 DNA follows: TGTGCCAGCAGCCCTAGCGGGAGCTCTCAGTTCTTC.

This clone occurred a few times. The chain uses TRBV30 and TRBJ2-1, with a tentative D call TRBD1 (5 bases). This CDR3 has 14 amino acids. The V and J ends lost 3 bases and 3 bases respectively, with 12 bases between them. Germline lookup yields CDR1 GTSNPN and CDR2 SVGIG (reference sequence). Here the CDR3 DNA reads TGTGCCTGGAGACAGGACACCTTCTACAATGAGCAGTTCTTC. This translates into CAWRQDTFYNEQFF.

This chain links TRBV18 with TRBJ2-7; D perhaps matches TRBD2 (6 bases). CDR3 length equals 16 residues. Per germline, CDR1 KGHSH and CDR2 LQKENI. The V end was cut by 3 bases, the J end by 3 bases, with 18 bases between. CDR3 coding DNA: TGTGCCAGCTCACCCGCCGGGGGACGTCTAGTCTACGAGCAGTACTTC. Protein: CASSPAGGRLVYEQYF.

This chain joins TRBV5-1 and TRBJ2-1; TRBD2 might be the D (6 bases). Germline V gives CDR1 SGHRS, CDR2 YFSETQ. The V end lost 0 bases, the J end lost 2 bases, and 12 bases lay between the germline ends. The CDR3 spans 16 residues. In DNA form, the CDR3 reads TGCGCCAGCAGCTTGGTTGCGGGAACCACCTACAATGAGCAGTTCTTC. As protein: CASSLVAGTTYNEQFF.

In this sample, this clone turned up once. The chain has TRBV7-9 and TRBJ1-5; a possible D gene is TRBD1 (5 bases). V was pared by 5 bases and J by 2 bases, with 13 bases between. CDR1 is SEHNR, CDR2 FQNEAQ, per germline (reference sequence). CDR3 length: 15 amino acids. Here the CDR3 DNA reads TGTGCCAGCAGCCACCGGGGGGACCGCAATCAGCCCCAGCATTTT. Its protein product is CASSHRGDRNQPQHF.

In its sample, this clone was seen a few times. The CDR3 bases are TGTGCCAGTAGTCGGGACAGGTATTCACCCCTCCACTTT. Its protein is CASSRDRYSPLHF. The rearrangement uses TRBV19 and TRBJ1-6, with 8 bases aligning to TRBD1. The CDR3 sequence is 13 residues long. From germline, CDR1 is LNHDA and CDR2 SQIVND (reference sequence). Losses at the gene ends were 5 bases for V and 8 bases for J; bases not matched to a gene: 2.

This rearrangement joins TRBV6-5 to TRBJ2-7, with 7 bases fitting TRBD1. The CDR3 has 15 amino acids. J was trimmed by 5 bases and V by 6 bases; bases with no gene match: 13. Germline V gene lookup returns CDR1 MNHEY and CDR2 SVGAGI. CDR3 sequence reads: CASSLTGLSFHEQYF. The CDR3 DNA is TGTGCCAGCAGCCTGACAGGGTTAAGTTTCCACGAGCAGTACTTC.

This clone was picked up one time. The gene calls are TRBV2 and TRBJ2-2, with no clear D. Germline V CDR1 and CDR2: SNHLY, FYNNEI. The CDR3 spans 15 residues. V was clipped by 1 base and J by 4 bases, with 10 bases between them. As DNA, the CDR3 is TGTGCCAGCAGTGAAGGTAGCCGGCTCACCGGGGAGCTGTTTTTT. It is translated as CASSEGSRLTGELFF.

This chain links TRBV13 with TRBJ1-2; 10 bases fit TRBD1. The V and J ends lost 2 bases and 5 bases, in that order; junction bases with no gene match: 11. CDR3 length: 17 amino acids. From germline, CDR1 is PRHDT and CDR2 FYEKMQ (reference sequence). CDR3 protein: CASSLTPTTGGEYGYTF. CDR3 coding DNA: TGTGCCAGCAGCTTAACGCCCACGACAGGGGGCGAGTATGGCTACACCTTC.

The chain combines TRBV18 with TRBJ2-1, with TRBD2 identical over 9 bases. CDR1 is KGHSH, CDR2 LQKENI, per germline. V dropped 2 bases and J dropped 4; count of bases not matched to a gene: 3. This CDR3 contains 15 residues. CDR3 loop: CASSPTTSGYNEQFF. The DNA of the CDR3 is TGTGCCAGCTCACCAACGACTAGCGGATACAATGAGCAGTTCTTC.

The CDR3 sequence: CASKRGPPSYEQYF. In DNA form, the CDR3 reads TGTGCCAGCAAAAGGGGCCCCCCCTCCTACGAGCAGTACTTC. The chain has TRBV6-6 and TRBJ2-7, with a weak D call TRBD1 (5 bases). CDR1 is MNHNY and CDR2 is SVGAGI in the germline V gene (reference sequence). This CDR3 comprises 14 residues. Trimming pared 7 bases from V and 0 bases from J, leaving 13 bases between.